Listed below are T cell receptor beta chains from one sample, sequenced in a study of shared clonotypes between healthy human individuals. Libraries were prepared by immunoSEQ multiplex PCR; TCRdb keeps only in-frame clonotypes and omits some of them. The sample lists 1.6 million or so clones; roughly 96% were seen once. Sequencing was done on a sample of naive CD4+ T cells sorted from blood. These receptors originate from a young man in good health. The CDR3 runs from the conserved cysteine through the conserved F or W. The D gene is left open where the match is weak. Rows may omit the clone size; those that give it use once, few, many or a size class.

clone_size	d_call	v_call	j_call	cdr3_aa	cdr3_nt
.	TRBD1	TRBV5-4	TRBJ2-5	CASSLPGQGAETQYF	TGTGCCAGCAGCTTACCGGGACAGGGGGCAGAGACCCAGTACTTC
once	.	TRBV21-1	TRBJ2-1	CASSKIGRTDHVDEQFF	TGTGCCAGCAGCAAAATAGGACGGACCGACCACGTGGATGAGCAGTTCTTC
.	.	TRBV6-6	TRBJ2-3	CASSPSSVGTQYF	TGTGCCAGCAGTCCTTCCTCTGTGGGTACGCAGTATTTT
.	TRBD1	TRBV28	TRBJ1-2	CASLGDRVIGYTF	TGTGCCAGCTTGGGGGACAGGGTAATCGGCTACACCTTC
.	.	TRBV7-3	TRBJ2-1	CASSPPGGVSYNEQFF	TGTGCCAGCAGCCCCCCCGGCGGGGTCTCCTACAATGAGCAGTTCTTC
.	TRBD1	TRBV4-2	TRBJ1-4	CASSLDRGGEKLFF	TGTGCCAGCAGCCTAGACAGGGGTGGGGAAAAACTGTTTTTT
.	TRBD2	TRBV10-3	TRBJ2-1	CAISEAGTSTEQFF	TGTGCCATCAGTGAAGCCGGGACTAGTACTGAGCAGTTCTTC
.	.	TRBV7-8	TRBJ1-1	CASSLAPREEAFF	TGTGCCAGCAGCTTAGCGCCCAGAGAAGAAGCTTTCTTT
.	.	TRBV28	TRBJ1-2	CASIRQGFSPYGYTF	TGTGCCAGCATACGGCAGGGTTTCTCCCCGTATGGCTACACCTTC
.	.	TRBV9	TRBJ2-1	CASSVELATNNEQFF	TGTGCCAGCAGCGTAGAACTAGCAACCAACAATGAGCAGTTCTTC
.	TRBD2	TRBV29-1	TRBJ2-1	CSVELWSSGHSYNEQFF	TGCAGCGTTGAACTCTGGTCTAGCGGGCACTCCTACAATGAGCAGTTCTTC
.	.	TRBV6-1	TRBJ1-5	CASNLRNQPQHF	TGTGCCAGCAACCTTAGAAATCAGCCCCAGCATTTT
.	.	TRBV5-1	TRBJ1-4	CASSLGDTNEKLFF	TGCGCCAGCAGCCTGGGGGACACTAATGAAAAACTGTTTTTT
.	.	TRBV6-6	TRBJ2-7	CASSSPSGSLYEQYF	TGTGCCAGCAGTTCGCCCAGCGGATCTCTCTACGAGCAGTACTTC
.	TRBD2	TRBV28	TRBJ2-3	CASSSLAGRPDTQYF	TGTGCCAGCAGTTCACTAGCGGGACGGCCAGATACGCAGTATTTT
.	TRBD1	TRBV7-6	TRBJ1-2	CASSLGTGGAEGYTF	TGTGCCAGCAGCCTTGGGACAGGGGGCGCCGAAGGCTACACCTTC
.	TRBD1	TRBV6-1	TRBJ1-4	CASSRQGFNEKLFF	TGTGCCAGCAGTCGACAGGGATTTAATGAAAAACTGTTTTTT
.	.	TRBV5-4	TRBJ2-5	CASSLAGRDYQETQYF	TGTGCCAGCAGCTTGGCTGGGCGAGACTACCAAGAGACCCAGTACTTC
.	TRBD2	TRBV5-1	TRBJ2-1	CASSLPSGSSLGEQFF	TGCGCCAGCAGCTTGCCAAGCGGGAGTTCGTTAGGGGAGCAGTTCTTC
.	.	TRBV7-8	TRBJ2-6	CASSRPSGANVLTF	TGTGCCAGCAGCCGTCCCTCTGGGGCCAACGTCCTGACTTTC
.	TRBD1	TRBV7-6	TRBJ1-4	CASSLFGQGGGELFF	TGTGCCAGCAGCTTATTCGGACAGGGAGGCGGCGAACTGTTTTTT
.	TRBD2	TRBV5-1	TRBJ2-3	CASSPRTSGSSTDTQYF	TGCGCCAGCAGCCCCCGGACTAGCGGTTCTAGCACAGATACGCAGTATTTT
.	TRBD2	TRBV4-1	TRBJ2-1	CASRQTSGYNEQFF	TGCGCCAGCAGACAGACTAGCGGTTACAATGAGCAGTTCTTC
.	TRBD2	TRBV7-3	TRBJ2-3	CASSLGLAGGYNTQYF	TGTGCCAGCAGCTTAGGACTAGCGGGAGGGTATAATACGCAGTATTTT
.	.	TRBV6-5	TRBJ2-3	CASSYSQVLTDTQYF	TGTGCCAGCAGTTACTCTCAGGTGCTCACAGATACGCAGTATTTT
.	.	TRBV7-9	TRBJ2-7	CASSLVQTLYEQYF	TGTGCCAGCAGCTTAGTGCAGACCCTCTACGAGCAGTACTTC
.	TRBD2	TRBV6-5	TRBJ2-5	CASTGGVAETQYF	TGTGCCAGCACGGGAGGGGTGGCGGAGACCCAGTACTTC
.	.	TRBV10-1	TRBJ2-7	CASSERKVGVYEQYF	TGCGCCAGCAGTGAGCGGAAAGTCGGGGTCTACGAGCAGTACTTC
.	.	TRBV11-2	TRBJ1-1	CASSLGLGRNTEAFF	TGTGCCAGCAGCTTAGGGCTGGGGCGGAACACTGAAGCTTTCTTT
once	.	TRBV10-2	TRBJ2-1	CASNNGSYNEQFF	TGCGCCAGCAACAACGGTTCCTACAATGAGCAGTTCTTC
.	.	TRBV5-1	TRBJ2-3	CASSLTDTQYF	TGCGCCAGCAGCTTGACGGATACGCAGTATTTT
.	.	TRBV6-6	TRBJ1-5	CASSYDIGRRASPQHF	TGTGCCAGCAGTTACGATATAGGACGGAGGGCCTCGCCCCAGCATTTT
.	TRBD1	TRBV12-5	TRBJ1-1	CASGLDRDSHRKYMNTEAFF	TGTGCTAGTGGTTTGGACCGGGACAGTCATCGAAAATACATGAACACTGAAGCTTTCTTT
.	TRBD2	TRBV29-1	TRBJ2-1	CSVRTLAGVEQFF	TGCAGCGTAAGGACACTAGCGGGGGTCGAGCAGTTCTTC
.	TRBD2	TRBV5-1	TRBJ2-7	CASSLGTLAGPYEQYF	TGCGCCAGCAGCTTGGGTACTCTAGCGGGACCCTACGAGCAGTACTTC
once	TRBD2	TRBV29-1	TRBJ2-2	CSAGLAEANTGELFF	TGCAGCGCCGGACTAGCGGAAGCGAACACCGGGGAGCTGTTTTTT
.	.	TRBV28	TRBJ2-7	CASMTGTSYEQYF	TGTGCCAGCATGACAGGGACTTCCTACGAGCAGTACTTC
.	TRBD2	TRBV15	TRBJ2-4	CATSLASSSGLQNIQYF	TGTGCCACCAGCCTTGCGAGCTCTAGCGGGCTCCAAAACATTCAGTACTTC